This T cell receptor beta chain was sequenced in a study of shared clonotypes between healthy human individuals. Study-level background: Contributing individuals were two females and a few males aged 18 to 49. Findings and caveats of the study: Non-shared clonotypes were found to have lower generation probabilities than the clonotypes that were shared by all four of the sorted-subset donors. Naive subsets generally had larger estimated richness than memory subsets.

Repertoires were generated with immunoSEQ multiplex PCR, while TCRdb's copy carries only in-frame clones and drops some. The table lists 1.5 million to 1.9 million clones, 95% to 99% of them singletons. The CDR3 totals 15 residues. V dropped 2 bases and J dropped 3 bases, with 9 bases sitting between them. Per germline, CDR1 SGHRS and CDR2 YFSETQ. Notes on this clone: The antigen remains unidentified.

This receptor was obtained from a man aged 25-40 years in good health. The chain joins TRBV5-1 to TRBJ2-6, with no clear D. The material sequenced was naive CD4+ T cells sorted from blood. The subset was: CD45RA+ positively selected. This CDR3 is CASSFSTLGANVLTF. Here the CDR3 DNA reads TGCGCCAGCAGCTTTTCGACGCTTGGGGCCAACGTCCTGACTTTC.